This T cell receptor beta chain stems from a study of cytomegalovirus exposure and HLA in healthy donors. General observations from the study: With later analysis, a missense DCLRE1C variant became linked to TCR beta V- and J-gene trimming. In a later analysis, parvovirus B19, influenza, CMV and Epstein-Barr virus appeared linked to several top co-occurrence clusters. Despite most TCR sequences being rare, some public TCRs occurred in many donors.

The donors were healthy bone marrow donors. About this clone: Its antigen remains unidentified.

Vbeta (60) and Jbeta (13) primers were used in the PCR. Sequenced by immunoSEQ multiplex PCR; TCRdb stores in-frame clones only, minus some. The sample has more than 90,000 clones; roughly 75% are singletons. V was trimmed by 2 bases and J by 8 bases, leaving 21 bases between them. Per the germline V gene, CDR1 is MDHEN and CDR2 is SYDVKM. CDR3 size: 16 residues. The origin of this receptor is an older woman in good health and CMV-seronegative. Material: PBMCs. The chain links TRBV28 to TRBJ1-2; the D gene is possibly TRBD1 (5 bases). The CDR3 bases are TGTGCCAGCAGTTTAGGCGGGACCCAAATGAGTTTGGGCTACACCTTC. Amino acid sequence: CASSLGGTQMSLGYTF.